A selection of T cell receptor beta chains follows, all from one sample in a study of blood T cell repertoires in COVID-19. TCRdb's table, derived via immunoSEQ multiplex PCR, lists solely in-frame clones and lacks some. In the table there are fewer than 450,000 clones, 85% to 90% of which are singletons. Sample: PBMCs or T cells enriched from blood (not recorded which). The receptors were gathered from a woman between 18 and 29 years old who had recovered from COVID-19. CDR3s include the opening cysteine and the closing phenylalanine or tryptophan. D genes are given only for firm matches. Size values are once, few and many counts, or a class for expanded clones, and some rows have none.

v_call	clone_size	d_call	j_call	cdr3_nt	cdr3_aa
TRBV27	few	-	TRBJ1-6	TGTGCCAGCAGAGAGATCTTTGGAGGATATAATTCACCCCTCCACTTT	CASREIFGGYNSPLHF
TRBV30	-	-	TRBJ1-2	TGTGCCTGGAGCGGCTGGCAGGCTGGCTATGGCTACACCTTC	CAWSGWQAGYGYTF
TRBV19	once	-	TRBJ1-2	TGTGCCAGTAGTAGCGGGGTGGCTAACTATGGCTACACCTTC	CASSSGVANYGYTF
TRBV2	-	-	TRBJ1-5	TGTGCCAGCAGTACGGACAGTCCTCAGCCCCAGCATTTT	CASSTDSPQPQHF
TRBV3-1/TRBV3-2	many	-	TRBJ2-5	TGTGCCAGCAGCCAGCTAAGCGTCGGGGGGCGGAGAGAGACCCAGTACTTC	CASSQLSVGGRRETQYF
TRBV7-9	-	-	TRBJ1-4	TGTGCCAGCAGCTTGGCCAGCAGGGTGGATGAAAAACTGTTTTTT	CASSLASRVDEKLFF
TRBV23-1	-	TRBD1	TRBJ2-2	TGCGCCAGCAGTCAATCGGTTCGGGACAGGTGGGGTATCACCGGGGAGCTGTTTTTT	CASSQSVRDRWGITGELFF
TRBV6-5	-	-	TRBJ1-5	TGTGCCAGCAGTTACGGGCAGCCTAATCAGCCCCAGCATTTT	CASSYGQPNQPQHF
TRBV11-2	-	-	TRBJ1-4	TGTGCCAGCAGCGAAATACAGGGAGCGGATGAAAAACTGTTTTTT	CASSEIQGADEKLFF
TRBV10-3	-	-	TRBJ1-5	TGTGCCTCCAACGGGGGGCCGGGACAGCCCCAGCATTTT	CASNGGPGQPQHF
TRBV7-6	-	-	TRBJ2-3	TGTGCCAGCAGCTCGCGCCGCGCGCGCGCGCCAGGGACACAGAGCACAGATACGCAGTATTTT	CASSSRRARAPGTQSTDTQYF
TRBV7-9	-	-	TRBJ1-2	TGTGCCAGCAGCTTCGAAGACAGCATCTATGGCTACACCTTC	CASSFEDSIYGYTF
TRBV19	-	-	TRBJ2-5	TGTGCCAGTAGCCTCCCCGTGGGCAGGCAAGAGACCCAGTACTTC	CASSLPVGRQETQYF
TRBV24-1	-	-	TRBJ1-2	TGTGCCACCAGTGATTTGCGGTTTGGCTACACCTTC	CATSDLRFGYTF
TRBV4-1	-	-	TRBJ2-3	TGCGCCAGCAGCCCGGGACACAAGTCCACAGATACGCAGTATTTT	CASSPGHKSTDTQYF
TRBV18	-	TRBD2	TRBJ2-3	TGTGCCAGCTCACCACTCACTAGCGGGGGAATTTCAGATACGCAGTATTTT	CASSPLTSGGISDTQYF
TRBV3-1/TRBV3-2	-	-	TRBJ1-3	TGTGCCAGCAGCCAAGGCAGGGGTTACACCATATATTTT	CASSQGRGYTIYF
TRBV30	-	TRBD1	TRBJ1-5	TGTGCCTGGGGCCGGACAGGAAAATCCCAGCCCCAGCATTTT	CAWGRTGKSQPQHF
TRBV12-3/TRBV12-4	-	TRBD1	TRBJ1-2	TGTGCCAGCAGTTGGGGGACAGGCTATGGCTACACCTTC	CASSWGTGYGYTF
TRBV19	-	-	TRBJ2-7	TGTGCCAGTAGTATCGAAGGGGCTCAAACCTACGAGCAGTACTTC	CASSIEGAQTYEQYF
TRBV10-3	once	TRBD1	TRBJ1-2	TGTGCCATCAGACCCGGGACAGGGGCTGGCTACACCTTC	CAIRPGTGAGYTF
TRBV25-1	-	TRBD1	TRBJ1-2	TGTGCCAGCAGTAGACAGGGAAGCTATGGCTACACCTTC	CASSRQGSYGYTF
TRBV6-2/TRBV6-3	-	TRBD2	TRBJ2-3	TGTGCCAGCAGTTACGTCCGGGGGGGCCTATATATCTCAGATACGCAGTATTTT	CASSYVRGGLYISDTQYF
TRBV29-1	once	-	TRBJ1-1	TGCAGCGTTGAAGGTGAACCGGGAGCCATTAGCGCTGAAGCTTTCTTT	CSVEGEPGAISAEAFF
TRBV7-6	-	-	TRBJ2-5	TGTGCCAGCAGCTTAGTTTACAGGGCGCAAGAGACCCAGTACTTC	CASSLVYRAQETQYF
TRBV6-5	-	-	TRBJ1-2	TGTGCCAGCAGTTACTCGTCATCTAACTATGGCTACACCTTC	CASSYSSSNYGYTF
TRBV2	-	TRBD2	TRBJ2-3	TGTGCCAGCAGGCTCGGACTAGCGGGGGGCCAGGTGACGCAGTATTTT	CASRLGLAGGQVTQYF
TRBV4-1	-	-	TRBJ1-1	TGCGCCAGCAGTCGACAGCTTTCCACTGAAGCTTTCTTT	CASSRQLSTEAFF
TRBV10-1	-	-	TRBJ2-2	TGCGCCAGCAGTGCAGGGGCGAGAAACACCGGGGAGCTGTTTTTT	CASSAGARNTGELFF
TRBV9	once	TRBD2	TRBJ2-5	TGTGCCAGCAGCCTCTCTCTGGCGGGGGTTGGAGAGACCCAGTACTTC	CASSLSLAGVGETQYF
TRBV6-5	-	-	TRBJ1-3	TGTGCCAGCAGTTACGAGGAAGCCGGAAACACCATATATTTT	CASSYEEAGNTIYF
TRBV2	-	-	TRBJ1-2	TGTGCCAGCAGTGAATGGTCAGGGTATGGCTACACCTTC	CASSEWSGYGYTF